This T cell receptor beta chain was recorded in a study of blood T cell repertoires in COVID-19. Study at large: Sample material is recorded as cDNA or gDNA derived from T cells, B-cell-depleted T cells, or PBMCs.

Data came from immunoSEQ multiplex PCR; TCRdb stores just in-frame clones and leaves some out. The sample yields more than 45,000 clones, 80% to 85% seen once. The length of the CDR3 is 12 residues. V shed 4 bases and J 6 bases; nucleotides not matched to a gene: 1. CDR1 and CDR2 (germline): LNHDA, SQIVND (reference sequence). The Seattle patients, enrolled during active infection, were followed longitudinally. The chain recombines TRBV19 with TRBJ1-1, with 8 bases aligning to TRBD1. This receptor was obtained from a man at least 80 years old with COVID-19, enrolled during active disease. The sequenced sample was peripheral blood. DNA for the CDR3: TGTGCCAGTAGTACAGGGGGCCCTGAAGCTTTCTTT. Translating it yields CASSTGGPEAFF.